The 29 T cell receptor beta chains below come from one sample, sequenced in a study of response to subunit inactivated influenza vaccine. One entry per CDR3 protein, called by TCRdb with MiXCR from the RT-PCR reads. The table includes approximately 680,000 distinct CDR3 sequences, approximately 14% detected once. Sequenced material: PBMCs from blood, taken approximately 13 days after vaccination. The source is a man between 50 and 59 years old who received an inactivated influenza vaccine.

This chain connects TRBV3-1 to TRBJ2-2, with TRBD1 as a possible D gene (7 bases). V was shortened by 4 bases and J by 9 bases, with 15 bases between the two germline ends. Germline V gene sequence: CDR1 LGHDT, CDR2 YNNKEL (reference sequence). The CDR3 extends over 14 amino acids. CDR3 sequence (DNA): TGTGCCAGCAGCCGACAGGGAGGTTACTGGGAGCTGTTTTTT. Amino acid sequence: CASSRQGGYWELFF.

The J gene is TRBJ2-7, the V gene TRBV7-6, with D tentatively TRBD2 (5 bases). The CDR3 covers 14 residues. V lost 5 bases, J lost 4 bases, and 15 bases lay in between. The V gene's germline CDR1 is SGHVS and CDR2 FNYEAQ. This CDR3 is CASSIQAGNYEQYF. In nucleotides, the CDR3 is TGTGCCAGCAGCATCCAGGCGGGTAATTACGAGCAGTACTTC. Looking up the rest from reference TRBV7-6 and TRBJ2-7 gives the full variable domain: GAGVSQSPRYKVTKRGQDVALRCDPISGHVSLYWYRQALGQGPEFLTYFNYEAQQDKSGLPNDRFSAERPEGSISTLTIQRTEQRDSAMYRCASSIQAGNYEQYFGPGTRLTVT.

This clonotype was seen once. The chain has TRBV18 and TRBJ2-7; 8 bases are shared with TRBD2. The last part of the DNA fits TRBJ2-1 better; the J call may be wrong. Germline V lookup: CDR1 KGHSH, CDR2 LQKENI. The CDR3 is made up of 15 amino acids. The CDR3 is CASSRDKREWGEQFF. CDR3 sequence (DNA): TGTGCCAGCTCACGAGATAAGCGGGAGTGGGGCGAGCAGTTCTTC.

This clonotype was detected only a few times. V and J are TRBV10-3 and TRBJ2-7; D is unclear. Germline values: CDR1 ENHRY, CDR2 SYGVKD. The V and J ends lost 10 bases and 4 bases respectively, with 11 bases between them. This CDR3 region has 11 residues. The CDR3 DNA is TGTGCCACCAAAGGTGCGTACGAGCAGTACTTC. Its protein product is CATKGAYEQYF.

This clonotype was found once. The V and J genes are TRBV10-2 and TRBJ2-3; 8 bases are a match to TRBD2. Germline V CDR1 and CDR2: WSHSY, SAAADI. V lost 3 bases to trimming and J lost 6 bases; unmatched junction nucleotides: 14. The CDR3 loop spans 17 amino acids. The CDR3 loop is CASSDTYRLARADTQYF. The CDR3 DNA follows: TGCGCCAGCAGTGATACATATCGACTAGCGAGGGCGGATACGCAGTATTTT.

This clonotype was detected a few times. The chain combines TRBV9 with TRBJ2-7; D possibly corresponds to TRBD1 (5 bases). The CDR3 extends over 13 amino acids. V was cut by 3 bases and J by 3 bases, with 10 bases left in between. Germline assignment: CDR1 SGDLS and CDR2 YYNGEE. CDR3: CASSDGASYEQYF. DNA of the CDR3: TGTGCCAGCAGCGATGGGGCTAGCTACGAGCAGTACTTC.

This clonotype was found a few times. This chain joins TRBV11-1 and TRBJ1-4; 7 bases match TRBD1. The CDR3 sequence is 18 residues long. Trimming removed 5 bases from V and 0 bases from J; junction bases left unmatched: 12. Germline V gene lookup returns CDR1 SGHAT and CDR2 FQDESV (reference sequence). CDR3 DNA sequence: TGTGCCAGCAGCACAACTAGAGCAGGACAGGCAACTAATGAAAAACTGTTTTTT. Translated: CASSTTRAGQATNEKLFF.

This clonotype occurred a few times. The CDR3 DNA sequence: TGTGCCAGCAGTCTCCGGACAGGAACCTGGAACACTGAAGCTTTCTTT. Encoded protein: CASSLRTGTWNTEAFF. The chain recombines TRBV12-3 or TRBV12-4 with TRBJ1-1, with 7 bases identical to TRBD1. J lost 1 base, V lost 5 bases, and 10 bases had no gene match. The CDR3 is made up of 16 amino acids.

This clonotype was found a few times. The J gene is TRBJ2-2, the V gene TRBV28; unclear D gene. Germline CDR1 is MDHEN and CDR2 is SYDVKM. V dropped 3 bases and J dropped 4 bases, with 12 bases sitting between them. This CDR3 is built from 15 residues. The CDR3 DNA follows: TGTGCCAGCAGTTTCCCTAGGGAAGTCACCGGGGAGCTGTTTTTT. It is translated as CASSFPREVTGELFF.

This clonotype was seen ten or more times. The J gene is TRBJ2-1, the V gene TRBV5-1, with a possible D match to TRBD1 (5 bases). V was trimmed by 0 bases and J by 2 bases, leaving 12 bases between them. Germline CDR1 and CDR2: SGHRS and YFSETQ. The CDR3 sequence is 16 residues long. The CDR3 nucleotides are TGCGCCAGCAGCTTGGCCGGCAGGGCGGCCTACAATGAGCAGTTCTTC. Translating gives CASSLAGRAAYNEQFF.

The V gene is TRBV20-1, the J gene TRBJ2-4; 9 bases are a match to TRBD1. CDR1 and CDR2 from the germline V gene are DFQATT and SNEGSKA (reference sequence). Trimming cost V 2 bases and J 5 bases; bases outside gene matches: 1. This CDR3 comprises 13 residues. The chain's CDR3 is CSARRTGENIQYF. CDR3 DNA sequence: TGCAGTGCTAGACGGACAGGGGAAAACATTCAGTACTTC.

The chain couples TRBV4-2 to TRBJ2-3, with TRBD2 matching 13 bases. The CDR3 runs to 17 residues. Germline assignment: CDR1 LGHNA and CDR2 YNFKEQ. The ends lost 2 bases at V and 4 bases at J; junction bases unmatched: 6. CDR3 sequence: CASSQQRLAGGSDTQYF. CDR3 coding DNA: TGTGCCAGCAGCCAACAAAGACTAGCGGGAGGTTCAGATACGCAGTATTTT.

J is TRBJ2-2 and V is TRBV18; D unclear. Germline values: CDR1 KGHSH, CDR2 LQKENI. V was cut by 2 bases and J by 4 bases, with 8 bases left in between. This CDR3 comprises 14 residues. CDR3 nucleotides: TGTGCCAGCTCACCAGGAAGTACCACCGGGGAGCTGTTTTTT. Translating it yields CASSPGSTTGELFF.

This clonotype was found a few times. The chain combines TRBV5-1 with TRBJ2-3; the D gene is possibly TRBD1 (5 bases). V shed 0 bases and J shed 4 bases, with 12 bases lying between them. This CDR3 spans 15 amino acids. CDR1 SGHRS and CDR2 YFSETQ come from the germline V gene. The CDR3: CASSLAGKGPDTQYF. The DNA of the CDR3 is TGCGCCAGCAGCTTGGCCGGAAAGGGGCCAGATACGCAGTATTTT.

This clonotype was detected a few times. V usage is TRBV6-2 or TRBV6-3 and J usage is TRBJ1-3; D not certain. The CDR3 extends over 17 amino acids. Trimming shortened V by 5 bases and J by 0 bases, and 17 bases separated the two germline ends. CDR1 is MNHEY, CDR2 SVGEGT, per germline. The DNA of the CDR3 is TGTGCCAGCAGTAAGGAGTGGGCGTACTACTCTGGAAACACCATATATTTT. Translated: CASSKEWAYYSGNTIYF.

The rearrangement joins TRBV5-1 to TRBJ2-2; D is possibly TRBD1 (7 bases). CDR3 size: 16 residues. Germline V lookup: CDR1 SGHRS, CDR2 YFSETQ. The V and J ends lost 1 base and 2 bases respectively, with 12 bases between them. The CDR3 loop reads CASSLRGTVNTGELFF. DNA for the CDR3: TGCGCCAGCAGCTTGCGGGGGACAGTTAACACCGGGGAGCTGTTTTTT.

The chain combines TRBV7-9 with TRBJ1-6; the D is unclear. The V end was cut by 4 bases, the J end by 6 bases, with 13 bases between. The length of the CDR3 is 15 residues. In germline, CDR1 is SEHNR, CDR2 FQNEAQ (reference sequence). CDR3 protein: CASSSPTARNSPLHF. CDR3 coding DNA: TGTGCCAGCAGCTCGCCGACGGCCCGTAATTCACCCCTCCACTTT.

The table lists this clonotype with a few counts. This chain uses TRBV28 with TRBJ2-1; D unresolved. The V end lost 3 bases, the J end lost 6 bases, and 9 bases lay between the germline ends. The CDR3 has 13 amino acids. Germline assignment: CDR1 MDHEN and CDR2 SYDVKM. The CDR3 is CASSFFGLNEQFF. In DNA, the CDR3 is TGTGCCAGCAGTTTTTTTGGTCTCAATGAGCAGTTCTTC. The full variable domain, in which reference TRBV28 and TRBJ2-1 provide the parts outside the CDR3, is DVKVTQSSRYLVKRTGEKVFLECVQDMDHENMFWYRQDPGLGLRLIYFSYDVKMKEKGDIPEGYSVSREKKERFSLILESASTNQTSMYLCASSFFGLNEQFFGPGTRLTVL.

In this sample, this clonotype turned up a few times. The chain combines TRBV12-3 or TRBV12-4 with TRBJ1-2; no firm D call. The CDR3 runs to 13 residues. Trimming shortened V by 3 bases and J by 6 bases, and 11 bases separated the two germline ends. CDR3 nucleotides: TGTGCCAGCAGTTTGGGAACGTGGCATGGCTACACCTTC. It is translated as CASSLGTWHGYTF.

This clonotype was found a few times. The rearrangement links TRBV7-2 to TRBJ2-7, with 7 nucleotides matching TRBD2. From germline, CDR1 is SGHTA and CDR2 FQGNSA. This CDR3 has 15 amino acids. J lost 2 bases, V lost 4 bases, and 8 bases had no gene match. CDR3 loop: CASSSGHGTTYEQYF. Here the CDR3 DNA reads TGTGCCAGCAGCTCCGGGCACGGGACTACCTACGAGCAGTACTTC.

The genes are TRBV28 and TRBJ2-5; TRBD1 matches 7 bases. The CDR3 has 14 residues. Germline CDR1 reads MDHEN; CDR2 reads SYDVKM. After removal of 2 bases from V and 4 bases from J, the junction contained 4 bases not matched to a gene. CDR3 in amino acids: CASSLQGVRETQYF. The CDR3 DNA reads TGTGCCAGCAGTTTACAGGGGGTACGAGAGACCCAGTACTTC.

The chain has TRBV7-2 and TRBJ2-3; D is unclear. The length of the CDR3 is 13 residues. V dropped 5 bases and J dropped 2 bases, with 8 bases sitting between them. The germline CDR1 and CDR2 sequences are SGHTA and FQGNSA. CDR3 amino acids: CASSLYNTDTQYF. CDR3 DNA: TGTGCCAGCAGCCTTTATAACACAGATACGCAGTATTTT. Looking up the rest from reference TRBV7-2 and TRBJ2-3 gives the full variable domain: GAGVSQSPSNKVTEKGKDVELRCDPISGHTALYWYRQSLGQGLEFLIYFQGNSAPDKSGLPSDRFSAERTGGSVSTLTIQRTQQEDSAVYLCASSLYNTDTQYFGPGTRLTVL.

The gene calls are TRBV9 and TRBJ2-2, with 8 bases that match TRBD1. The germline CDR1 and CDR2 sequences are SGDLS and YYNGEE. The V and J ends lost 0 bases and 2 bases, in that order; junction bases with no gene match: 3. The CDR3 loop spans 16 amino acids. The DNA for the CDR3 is TGTGCCAGCAGCGTAGAGCAGGGGGCAAACACCGGGGAGCTGTTTTTT. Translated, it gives CASSVEQGANTGELFF.

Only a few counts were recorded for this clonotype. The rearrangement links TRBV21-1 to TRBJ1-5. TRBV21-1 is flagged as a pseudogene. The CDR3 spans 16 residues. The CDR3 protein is CASSKEVRISNQPQHF. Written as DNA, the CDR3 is TGTGCCAGCAGCAAAGAGGTCCGGATTAGCAATCAGCCCCAGCATTTT.

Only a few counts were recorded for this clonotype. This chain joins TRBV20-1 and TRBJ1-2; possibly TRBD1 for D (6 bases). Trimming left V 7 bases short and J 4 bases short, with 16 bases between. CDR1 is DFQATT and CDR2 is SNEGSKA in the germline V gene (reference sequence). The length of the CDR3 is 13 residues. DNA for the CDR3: TGCAGTGGGAAAACACAGGGACGCTATGGCTACACCTTC. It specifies CSGKTQGRYGYTF.

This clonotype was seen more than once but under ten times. The CDR3 DNA follows: TGTGCCTGGAGCGAGGGGGTGGCTGGGGCCAACGTCCTGACTTTC. Protein: CAWSEGVAGANVLTF. The chain uses TRBV30 and TRBJ2-6; a weak D match, TRBD1 (6 bases). This CDR3 is built from 15 residues. The V end was cut by 3 bases, the J end by 2 bases, with 11 bases between. The germline V gene encodes CDR1 GTSNPN and CDR2 SVGIG (reference sequence).

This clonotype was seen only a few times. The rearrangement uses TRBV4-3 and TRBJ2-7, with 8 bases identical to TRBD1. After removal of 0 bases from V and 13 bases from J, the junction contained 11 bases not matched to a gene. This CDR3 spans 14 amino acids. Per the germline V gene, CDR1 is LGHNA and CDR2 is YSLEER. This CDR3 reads CASSQDPTGTGLYF. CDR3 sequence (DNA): TGCGCCAGCAGCCAAGACCCTACAGGGACAGGTTTATACTTC.

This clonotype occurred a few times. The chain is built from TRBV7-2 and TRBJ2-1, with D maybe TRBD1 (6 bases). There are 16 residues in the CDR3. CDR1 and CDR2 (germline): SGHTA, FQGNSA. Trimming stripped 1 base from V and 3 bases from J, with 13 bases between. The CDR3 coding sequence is TGTGCCAGCAGCTTAGAAGGACAGCTGGTCTACAATGAGCAGTTCTTC. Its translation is CASSLEGQLVYNEQFF.

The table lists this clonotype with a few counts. The CDR3 sequence is CAIPRRGRDTGELFF. Written as DNA, the CDR3 is TGTGCCATCCCCAGGAGGGGACGAGACACCGGGGAGCTGTTTTTT. The chain combines TRBV12-3 or TRBV12-4 with TRBJ2-2; a weak D match, TRBD2 (6 bases). V dropped 10 bases and J dropped 3 bases, with 18 bases sitting between them. This CDR3 comprises 15 residues.